This TCR beta chain stems from a study of Ad26.COV2.S vaccination and SARS-CoV-2 variants. Generated by immunoSEQ multiplex PCR, the TCRdb table keeps only in-frame clones and is missing some. Of about 350,000 clones listed, around 89% are singletons. As for treatment: around 19 received Ad26.COV2.S at low or high dose, single or two shots; five or six received placebo; per-sample allocation not given. Material that was analyzed had been drawn on day 63 after the first vaccine or placebo injection. The sequence derives from a person between 18 and 65 years old who received the Ad26.COV2.S COVID-19 vaccine or a placebo. This sample comprised peripheral blood, obtained in a trial of Ad26.COV2.S vaccine versus placebo.

The CDR3 loop is CASSPAEGRAFF. CDR3 nucleotides: TGTGCCAGCAGCCCGGCGGAGGGCCGGGCTTTCTTT. V and J are TRBV5-4 and TRBJ1-1, with D unclear. The CDR3 spans 12 residues. Germline V gene lookup returns CDR1 SGHNT and CDR2 YYREEE (reference sequence). Between the trimmed V and J ends, which lost 4 bases and 11 bases, there was a span of 15 bases.